This TCR beta chain was captured by sequencing in a study of human T cells and chemical hapten exposure. Overall study context: Patch testing placed 0.01% DPC on the upper back, with readings at 6 days.

Time point defined: patch test 1, 2 weeks after DPC sensitization. Treatment given: therapeutic diphenylcyclopropenone sensitization with weekly scalp DPC. Within the library, unique molecular identifiers were attached to each individual cDNA molecule. TCRdb re-called the RACE reads with MiXCR, one entry per CDR3 protein. Among roughly 380,000 distinct CDR3 sequences, roughly 4.8% were seen once, and the ten largest hold around 2%. Germline CDR1 SEHNR, CDR2 FQNEAQ (reference sequence). Trimming cost V 4 bases and J 5 bases, with 18 bases left between them. The CDR3 spans 16 residues. This clonotype showed up just a few times.

This clonotype was obtained from a woman aged 50 to 65 with alopecia areata. Some clones in this sample may be carry-over from other donors' samples. The chain recombines TRBV7-9 with TRBJ2-1, with unresolved D. The input for sequencing was whole blood, taken in connection with sensitization to the hapten diphenylcyclopropenone (DPC). The CDR3 loop reads CASSSFSSQRNNEQFF. The CDR3 coding sequence is TGTGCCAGCAGCTCGTTTAGCTCCCAAAGGAACAATGAGCAGTTCTTC.